This entry features one T cell receptor beta chain sequence. This sample was included in a study of blood T cell repertoires in COVID-19. This CDR3 comprises 15 residues. V was cut by 4 bases and J by 2 bases, with 14 bases left in between. Germline CDR1 and CDR2: SEHNR and FQNEAQ (reference sequence). Original analysis: Amplified reference gene primers provided the basis for estimating nucleated cell counts. The protocol was immunoSEQ multiplex PCR, while the TCRdb copy is restricted to in-frame clones and leaves out a portion. Clone size and the V and J calls come from that table; the DNA yielded D and trimming. The table includes about 40,000 clones, approximately 77% detected once.

This sequence joins TRBV7-9 and TRBJ2-5; D is uncertain. The sequence came from a woman in her 70s with acute or convalescent COVID-19. Sequenced sample: peripheral blood. The CDR3 DNA reads TGTGCCAGCAGCTATCATCCTACTGAACAAGAGACCCAGTACTTC. Translated, it gives CASSYHPTEQETQYF.